The entry below describes one T cell receptor beta chain. The antigen is undetermined. The sample comes from a study of beta chain features in type 1 diabetes. Overall study findings and caveats: Shorter TCRB CDR3s, moderately but significantly so, marked every one of the four CD4+ subsets in Type 1 diabetes patients.

As every portion of the isolated RNA was reverse transcribed, the sequencing read expressed TCRB transcripts. Profiling relied on immunoSEQ multiplex PCR, and the TCRdb table lists in-frame clones only, not all of them. The table records under 300,000 clones, 24% of them present only once. The V and J ends lost 4 bases and 2 bases respectively, with 18 bases between them. Germline V gives CDR1 SEHNR, CDR2 FQNEAQ (reference sequence). This CDR3 is 17 amino acids long. Sequencing was performed on naive CD4+ T cells from blood. This receptor was taken from a woman under 40 with type 1 diabetes. This rearrangement joins TRBV7-9 to TRBJ2-1; possibly TRBD2 for D (5 bases). CDR3 in amino acids: CASSSFFLARTYNEQFF. CDR3 coding DNA: TGTGCCAGCAGCTCCTTTTTCCTAGCTAGGACCTACAATGAGCAGTTCTTC.